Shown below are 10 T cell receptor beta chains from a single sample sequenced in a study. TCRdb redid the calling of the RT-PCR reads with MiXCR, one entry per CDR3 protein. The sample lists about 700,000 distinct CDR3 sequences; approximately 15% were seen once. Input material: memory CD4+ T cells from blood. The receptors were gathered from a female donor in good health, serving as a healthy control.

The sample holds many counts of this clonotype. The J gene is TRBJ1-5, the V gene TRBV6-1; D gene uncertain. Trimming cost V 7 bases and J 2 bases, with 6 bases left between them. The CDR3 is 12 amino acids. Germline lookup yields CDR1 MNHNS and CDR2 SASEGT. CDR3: CASKDGNQPQHF. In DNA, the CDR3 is TGTGCCAGCAAAGACGGCAATCAGCCCCAGCATTTT.

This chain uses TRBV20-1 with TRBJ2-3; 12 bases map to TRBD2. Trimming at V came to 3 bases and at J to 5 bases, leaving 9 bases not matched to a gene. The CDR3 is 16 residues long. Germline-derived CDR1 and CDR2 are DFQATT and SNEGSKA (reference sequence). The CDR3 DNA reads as TGCAGTGCTAGCGGCCTAGCGGGGGGGGAGGGAGATACGCAGTATTTT. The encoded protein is CSASGLAGGEGDTQYF.

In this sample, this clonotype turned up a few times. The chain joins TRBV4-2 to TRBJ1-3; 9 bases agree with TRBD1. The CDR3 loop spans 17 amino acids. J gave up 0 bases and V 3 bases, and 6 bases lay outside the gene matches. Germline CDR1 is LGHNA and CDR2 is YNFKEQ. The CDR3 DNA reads TGTGCCAGCAGCCAGGACAGGGGCCTACTCTCTGGAAACACCATATATTTT. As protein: CASSQDRGLLSGNTIYF.

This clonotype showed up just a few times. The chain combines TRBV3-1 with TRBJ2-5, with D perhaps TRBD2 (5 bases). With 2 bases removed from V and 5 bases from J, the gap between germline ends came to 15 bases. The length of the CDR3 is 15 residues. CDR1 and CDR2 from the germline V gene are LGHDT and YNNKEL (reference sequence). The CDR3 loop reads CASSQPGSLGETQYF. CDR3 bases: TGTGCCAGCAGCCAACCGGGATCCTTGGGGGAGACCCAGTACTTC.

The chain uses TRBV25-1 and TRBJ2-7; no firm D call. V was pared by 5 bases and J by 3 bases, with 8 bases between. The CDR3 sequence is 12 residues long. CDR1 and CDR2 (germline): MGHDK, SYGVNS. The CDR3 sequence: CASSRSNYEQYF. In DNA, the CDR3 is TGTGCCAGCAGTCGCAGTAACTACGAGCAGTACTTC.

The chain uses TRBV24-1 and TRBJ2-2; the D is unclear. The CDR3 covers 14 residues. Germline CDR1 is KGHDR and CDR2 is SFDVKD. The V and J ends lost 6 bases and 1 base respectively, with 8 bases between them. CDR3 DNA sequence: TGTGCCACCAGTCCGGGCGAGAACACCGGGGAGCTGTTTTTT. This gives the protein CATSPGENTGELFF.

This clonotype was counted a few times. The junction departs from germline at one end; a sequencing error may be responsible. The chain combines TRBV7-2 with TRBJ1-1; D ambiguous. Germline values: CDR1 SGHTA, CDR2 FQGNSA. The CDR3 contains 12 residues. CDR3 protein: CASSLMIGRVRF. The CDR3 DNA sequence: TGTGCCAGCAGCTTAATGATAGGGAGGGTAAGATTT.

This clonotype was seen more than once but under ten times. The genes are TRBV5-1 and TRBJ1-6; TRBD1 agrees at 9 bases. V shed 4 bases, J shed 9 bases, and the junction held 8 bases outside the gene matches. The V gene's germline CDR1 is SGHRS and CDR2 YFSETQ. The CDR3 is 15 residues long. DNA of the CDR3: TGCGCCAGCAGCCCGGGGGGACAGGGTAGTTCACCCCTCCACTTT. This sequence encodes CASSPGGQGSSPLHF.

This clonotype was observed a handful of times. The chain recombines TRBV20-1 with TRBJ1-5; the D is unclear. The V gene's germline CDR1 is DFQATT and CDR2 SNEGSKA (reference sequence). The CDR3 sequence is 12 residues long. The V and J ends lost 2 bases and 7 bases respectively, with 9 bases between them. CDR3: CSARRIGQPQHF. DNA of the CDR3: TGCAGTGCTAGACGAATCGGGCAGCCCCAGCATTTT.

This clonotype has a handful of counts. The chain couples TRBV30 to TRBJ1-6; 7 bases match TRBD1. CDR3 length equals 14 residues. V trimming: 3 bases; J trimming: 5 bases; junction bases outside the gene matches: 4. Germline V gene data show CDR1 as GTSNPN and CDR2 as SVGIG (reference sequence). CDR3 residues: CAWSRDRDNSPLHF. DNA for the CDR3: TGTGCCTGGAGCCGAGACAGGGATAATTCACCCCTCCACTTT.